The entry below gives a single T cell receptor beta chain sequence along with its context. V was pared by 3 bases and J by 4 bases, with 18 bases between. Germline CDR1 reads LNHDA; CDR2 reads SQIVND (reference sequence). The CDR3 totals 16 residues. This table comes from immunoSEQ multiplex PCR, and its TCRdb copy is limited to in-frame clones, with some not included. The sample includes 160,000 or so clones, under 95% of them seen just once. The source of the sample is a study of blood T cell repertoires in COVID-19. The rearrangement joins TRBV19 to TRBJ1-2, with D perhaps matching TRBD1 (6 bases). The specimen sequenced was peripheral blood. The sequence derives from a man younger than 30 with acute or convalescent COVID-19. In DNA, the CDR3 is TGTGCCAGTAGTATCCGCATACAGGGATCAGGCTATGGCTACACCTTC. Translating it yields CASSIRIQGSGYGYTF.